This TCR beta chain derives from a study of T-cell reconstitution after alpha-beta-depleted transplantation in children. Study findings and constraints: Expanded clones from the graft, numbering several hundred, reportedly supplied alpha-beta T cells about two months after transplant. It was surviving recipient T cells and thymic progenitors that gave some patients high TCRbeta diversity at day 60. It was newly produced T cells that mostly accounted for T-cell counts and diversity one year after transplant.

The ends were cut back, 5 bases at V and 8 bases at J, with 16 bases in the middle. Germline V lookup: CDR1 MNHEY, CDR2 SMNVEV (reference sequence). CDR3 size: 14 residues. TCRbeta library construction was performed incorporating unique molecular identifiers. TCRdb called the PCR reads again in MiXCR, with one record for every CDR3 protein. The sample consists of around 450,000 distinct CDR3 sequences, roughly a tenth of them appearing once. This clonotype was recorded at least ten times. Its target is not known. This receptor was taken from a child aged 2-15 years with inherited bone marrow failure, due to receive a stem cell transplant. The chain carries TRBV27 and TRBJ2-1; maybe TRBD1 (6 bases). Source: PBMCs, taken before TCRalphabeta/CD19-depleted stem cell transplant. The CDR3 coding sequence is TGTGCCAGCAGTGGAACAGGGTCACTCGATGAGCAGTTCTTC. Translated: CASSGTGSLDEQFF.